This record looks at one T cell receptor (beta chain) sequence and its context. Antigen unknown. This same CDR3 is encoded by further DNA sequences in the sample. Assay: immunoSEQ multiplex PCR; the TCRdb copy retains only in-frame clones and omits some. The sample records about 1.5 million clones, 98% being singletons. CD4+ cell separation produced CD45RA+ naive and CD45RA-negative memory subsets. The CDR3 spans 15 residues. Losses at the gene ends were 0 bases for V and 0 bases for J; bases not matched to a gene: 3. Per germline, CDR1 SGHNT and CDR2 YYREEE (reference sequence). The data stem from a study of shared clonotypes between healthy human individuals. General study results and limits: Generally, naive subsets (rather than memory subsets) showed larger estimated richness.

Sequencing used naive CD4+ T cells sorted from blood. As for subset: CD45RA+ positively selected. The chain employs TRBV5-4 and TRBJ2-7; TRBD2 aligns across 7 bases. The receptor was derived from a man aged 25 to 40 in good health. CDR3 DNA: TGTGCCAGCAGCTTGGTAGCGGGTAGCTCCTACGAGCAGTACTTC. Translating gives CASSLVAGSSYEQYF.